This T cell receptor (beta chain) came from a study of blood T cell repertoires in COVID-19. Turning to the study itself: The samples span acute and convalescent COVID-19 from the United States, Italy and Spain. The cDNA or gDNA used as material had been derived from T cells, B-cell-depleted T cells, or PBMCs.

Per the study methods: Reference gene primers were amplified, and this amplification served to estimate nucleated cell counts. Repertoires were generated with immunoSEQ multiplex PCR, while TCRdb's copy carries only in-frame clones and drops some. From that table come the V and J calls and clone size; the DNA was used to work out D and trimming. This sample has 65,000 to 85,000 clones, with approximately 89% found just once. Germline values: CDR1 SEHNR, CDR2 FQNEAQ (reference sequence). J was trimmed by 2 bases and V by 5 bases; bases with no gene match: 4. CDR3 length: 14 residues. This receptor was identified in a human donor in a cohort sampled during active COVID-19. Sequencing was carried out using peripheral blood. The chain employs TRBV7-9 and TRBJ2-7; 9 bases are a match to TRBD1. CDR3 DNA sequence: TGTGCCAGCAGCAAAGGGACAGGGACCTACGAGCAGTACTTC. Translated: CASSKGTGTYEQYF.